This T cell receptor beta chain was documented in a study of T-cell memory formation after mild COVID-19. Across the study: The study found TCR clusters largely donor specific.

5'RACE with constant-segment primers yielded barcoded, UMI-tagged TCR alpha and TCR beta cDNA libraries. From the 5' RACE reads, TCRdb called clonotypes with MiXCR, one entry per CDR3 protein. Of about 430,000 distinct CDR3 sequences listed, approximately 24% are singletons. The CDR3 length is 17 residues. The trim removed 5 bases at V and 4 bases at J, leaving 17 bases unmatched. The germline V gene has CDR1 SGHVS and CDR2 FQNEAQ. The sequencing input was PBMCs or a T cell subset sorted from them (not recorded which). J is TRBJ2-7 and V is TRBV7-8; 7 bases match TRBD1. The clonotype was recovered from an adult woman who had mild COVID-19 (a few samples of this study predate the infection). Cell type and time point are not known. The CDR3 DNA sequence: TGTGCCAGCAGCCAAAACCCGACAGGGACGGGTTCATACGAGCAGTACTTC. It codes for CASSQNPTGTGSYEQYF.